The 26 T cell receptor beta chains listed next were all sequenced from one sample in a study of long-term antiretroviral therapy in people with HIV. The assay, immunoSEQ v3.0, was run at survey level. This table comes from immunoSEQ multiplex PCR, and its TCRdb copy is limited to in-frame clones, with some not included. The sample includes tens of thousands of clones, about 96% of them seen just once. This specimen was unsorted PBMCs, taken around 6 years after starting antiretroviral therapy. These receptors originate from a man aged 30 to 45 with HIV.

This sequence joins TRBV5-4 and TRBJ2-7; a possible D gene is TRBD1 (6 bases). The CDR3 has 14 amino acids. Trimming removed 4 bases from V and 6 bases from J, with 17 bases in between. CDR1 SGHNT and CDR2 YYREEE come from the germline V gene (reference sequence). The CDR3 loop reads CASSTQQGTGEQYF. DNA of the CDR3: TGTGCCAGCAGCACTCAACAGGGAACGGGCGAGCAGTACTTC.

Notes on this clone: Other DNA sequences of this sample code for an identical CDR3. The J gene is TRBJ1-3, the V gene TRBV6-5; D is unresolved. Trimming took off 4 bases at V and 3 bases at J, with 16 bases between the two ends. This CDR3 region has 16 residues. CDR1 is MNHEY, CDR2 SVGAGI, per germline. CDR3 loop: CASSFGQPRFGNTIYF. The CDR3 region has the DNA TGTGCCAGCAGTTTTGGGCAGCCTCGGTTTGGAAACACCATATATTTT.

The chain uses TRBV27 and TRBJ1-1; no definite D call. Per germline, CDR1 MNHEY and CDR2 SMNVEV (reference sequence). Trimming removed 3 bases at V and 1 base at J, with 6 bases between. The CDR3 extends over 13 amino acids. CDR3 nucleotides: TGTGCCAGCAGTTTTGCCGGGAACACTGAAGCTTTCTTT. The encoded protein is CASSFAGNTEAFF.

The chain is built from TRBV19 and TRBJ1-6; TRBD1 agrees at 9 bases. The germline V gene encodes CDR1 LNHDA and CDR2 SQIVND (reference sequence). The trim removed 1 base at V and 8 bases at J, leaving 3 bases unmatched. This CDR3 has 15 amino acids. CDR3 residues: CASSIGQGGYSPLHF. The CDR3 DNA reads as TGTGCCAGTAGTATAGGACAGGGGGGATATTCACCCCTCCACTTT. Combining the CDR3 with reference TRBV19 and TRBJ1-6 gives the whole variable domain DGGITQSPKYLFRKEGQNVTLSCEQNLNHDAMYWYRQDPGQGLRLIYYSQIVNDFQKGDIAEGYSVSREKKESFPLTVTSAQKNPTAFYLCASSIGQGGYSPLHFGNGTRLTVT.

V is TRBV28 and J is TRBJ2-6; TRBD1 matches 12 bases. CDR3 length: 19 residues. V lost 7 bases to trimming and J lost 2 bases; unmatched junction nucleotides: 12. Germline V CDR1 and CDR2: MDHEN, SYDVKM. CDR3 nucleotides: TGTGCCAGCAAGGGGAGGGTGGGACAGGGGGCGGCTGGGGCCAACGTCCTGACTTTC. Residues: CASKGRVGQGAAGANVLTF.

The chain combines TRBV7-9 with TRBJ2-7; D may be TRBD1 (6 bases). Germline V CDR1 and CDR2: SEHNR, FQNEAQ (reference sequence). V lost 0 bases and J 3 bases, leaving 15 bases between the germline ends. The CDR3 has 16 amino acids. The CDR3 here is CASSLADSRVLYEQYF. CDR3 DNA: TGTGCCAGCAGCTTAGCGGACAGTCGGGTGCTCTACGAGCAGTACTTC.

The CDR3 DNA follows: TGTGCCAGCAGCCAAGAGGGTCGAGGGGTTGGCACTGAAGCTTTCTTT. This codes for CASSQEGRGVGTEAFF. The gene calls are TRBV4-2 and TRBJ1-1, with a possible D match to TRBD1 (5 bases). This CDR3 comprises 16 residues. Germline V lookup: CDR1 LGHNA, CDR2 YNFKEQ. Trimming left V 0 bases short and J 4 bases short, with 15 bases between.

The gene calls are TRBV6-4 and TRBJ1-1; maybe TRBD1 (5 bases). V was clipped by 0 bases and J by 4 bases, with 12 bases between them. The CDR3 totals 15 residues. Germline assignment: CDR1 MRHNA and CDR2 SNTAGT. The DNA for the CDR3 is TGTGCCAGCAGTGACTCGAGTGGGGGATTCACTGAAGCTTTCTTT. Protein: CASSDSSGGFTEAFF.

The V call is TRBV23-1, the J call TRBJ2-2; the D call may be TRBD1 or TRBD2 (6 bases each). TRBV23-1 falls under the ORF class, with uncertain function. CDR3 length: 19 residues. V was clipped by 4 bases and J by 0 bases, with 21 bases between them. The CDR3 region is CASSPKTGAVQPNTGELFF. The CDR3 DNA is TGCGCCAGCAGTCCAAAAACGGGGGCGGTCCAGCCGAACACCGGGGAGCTGTTTTTT.

This clone appeared a single time. V gene TRBV27 combines with J gene TRBJ2-6; the match to TRBD2 covers 7 bases. Trimming removed 10 bases from V and 0 bases from J; junction bases left unmatched: 12. The CDR3 is 17 amino acids. Germline assignment: CDR1 MNHEY and CDR2 SMNVEV (reference sequence). CDR3 region: CATRGWGGDSGANVLTF. DNA for the CDR3: TGTGCCACCCGGGGGTGGGGGGGTGACTCTGGGGCCAACGTCCTGACTTTC.

The chain carries TRBV2 and TRBJ1-1; possibly TRBD1 for D (6 bases). Germline values: CDR1 SNHLY, CDR2 FYNNEI. The CDR3 contains 13 residues. Deletions cut 8 bases from V and 4 bases from J, with 14 bases between. The CDR3 nucleotides are TGTGCCAGCGGAAGTAGGGGGACCACTGAAGCTTTCTTT. This codes for CASGSRGTTEAFF.

The chain has TRBV27 and TRBJ1-2, with TRBD1 identical over 7 bases. CDR1 is MNHEY and CDR2 is SMNVEV in the germline V gene (reference sequence). Trimming took 2 bases from V and 4 from J; bases not matched to a gene: 7. The CDR3 loop spans 15 amino acids. The CDR3 protein is CASSLIGQVGYGYTF. The CDR3 DNA sequence: TGTGCCAGCAGTTTAATAGGACAGGTCGGCTATGGCTACACCTTC.

This clone has a single count. This chain joins TRBV7-2 and TRBJ2-5; maybe TRBD2 (7 bases). This CDR3 is 16 amino acids long. The V and J ends lost 3 bases and 4 bases respectively, with 18 bases between them. From germline, CDR1 is SGHTA and CDR2 FQGNSA. The DNA for the CDR3 is TGTGCCAGCAGCTTGGTTTCGTGGGAGGGGGGAGAGACCCAGTACTTC. Encoded protein: CASSLVSWEGGETQYF.

The rearrangement links TRBV11-2 to TRBJ2-6, with 8 bases identical to TRBD1. The V segment lost 3 bases and the J segment 0 bases; nucleotides outside the gene matches: 1. The CDR3 has 16 amino acids. CDR1 is SGHAT and CDR2 is FQNNGV in the germline V gene. CDR3 protein: CASSLTGVSGANVLTF. The CDR3 DNA sequence: TGTGCCAGCAGCTTGACAGGGGTCTCTGGGGCCAACGTCCTGACTTTC.

The chain recombines TRBV5-1 with TRBJ2-1; the D is unclear. V lost 6 bases, J lost 3 bases, and 10 bases lay in between. Germline values: CDR1 SGHRS, CDR2 YFSETQ. CDR3 length equals 13 residues. CDR3 region: CASTEDVYNEQFF. The CDR3 DNA sequence: TGCGCCAGCACCGAAGATGTCTACAATGAGCAGTTCTTC.

The V and J genes are TRBV4-1 and TRBJ2-2; D possibly corresponds to TRBD1 (5 bases). This CDR3 region has 15 residues. The germline V and J ends were trimmed by 1 base and 6 bases, with 12 bases remaining between them. Germline CDR1 and CDR2: MGHRA and YSYEKL. This CDR3 reads CASSQVGEGSGELFF. CDR3 coding DNA: TGCGCCAGCAGCCAAGTAGGGGAAGGGTCCGGGGAGCTGTTTTTT.

The chain employs TRBV7-9 and TRBJ2-7; the D is unclear. The CDR3 covers 11 residues. Germline values: CDR1 SEHNR, CDR2 FQNEAQ (reference sequence). V lost 5 bases and J 4 bases, leaving 6 bases between the germline ends. This CDR3 is CASSPGYEQYF. The CDR3 DNA reads TGTGCCAGCAGCCCGGGTTACGAGCAGTACTTC. The variable domain in full, with the rest retrieved from reference TRBV7-9 and TRBJ2-7, is DTGVSQNPRHKITKRGQNVTFRCDPISEHNRLYWYRQTLGQGPEFLTYFQNEAQLEKSRLLSDRFSAERPKGSFSTLEIQRTEQGDSAMYLCASSPGYEQYFGPGTRLTVT.

The chain employs TRBV5-1 and TRBJ2-7; 8 bases match TRBD2. Trimming at V came to 5 bases and at J to 0 bases, leaving 4 bases not matched to a gene. The CDR3 is made up of 14 amino acids. CDR1 SGHRS and CDR2 YFSETQ come from the germline V gene. CDR3: CASRPGTSSYEQYF. CDR3 sequence (DNA): TGCGCCAGCAGGCCCGGGACTAGCTCCTACGAGCAGTACTTC.

V is TRBV7-9 and J is TRBJ1-1; D gene ambiguous. V gave up 3 bases and J gave up 2 bases, with 7 bases separating them. The CDR3 runs to 13 residues. Germline values: CDR1 SEHNR, CDR2 FQNEAQ (reference sequence). The CDR3 DNA follows: TGTGCCAGCAGCTTGAACGTAAACACTGAAGCTTTCTTT. Protein sequence: CASSLNVNTEAFF.

The chain combines TRBV4-2 with TRBJ1-1; no clear D gene. V was trimmed by 2 bases and J by 10 bases, leaving 11 bases between them. CDR1 is LGHNA and CDR2 is YNFKEQ in the germline V gene. This CDR3 spans 12 amino acids. The CDR3 spells CASSQMGSGAFF. The CDR3 nucleotides read TGTGCCAGCAGCCAAATGGGGAGTGGAGCTTTCTTT.

The V call is TRBV29-1, the J call TRBJ2-2, with 8 bases matching TRBD1. This CDR3 is 15 amino acids long. Germline values: CDR1 SQVTM, CDR2 ANQGSEA. V lost 4 bases, J lost 7 bases, and 11 bases stayed unmatched. DNA of the CDR3: TGCAGCGTTGTGTTGGACAGGGATGGAGGCGGGGAGCTGTTTTTT. Protein product: CSVVLDRDGGGELFF.

The chain carries TRBV4-2 and TRBJ2-1; 9 positions match TRBD2. Trimming took 5 bases from V and 4 from J; bases not matched to a gene: 9. This CDR3 contains 16 residues. Germline V gene data show CDR1 as LGHNA and CDR2 as YNFKEQ. The CDR3 loop reads CASSYDSAGGYNEQFF. Written as DNA, the CDR3 is TGTGCCAGCAGCTACGACTCCGCGGGAGGGTACAATGAGCAGTTCTTC.

The chain couples TRBV9 to TRBJ1-2; D is unclear. The CDR3 consists of 13 residues. The V end lost 4 bases, the J end lost 8 bases, and 15 bases lay between the germline ends. Germline V gives CDR1 SGDLS, CDR2 YYNGEE. The DNA for the CDR3 is TGTGCCAGCAGCCCACCCCAATCGACCGGCTACACCTTC. This translates into CASSPPQSTGYTF.

The rearrangement links TRBV29-1 to TRBJ2-7, with D unresolved. The CDR3 has 12 residues. V was shortened by 5 bases and J by 0 bases, with 8 bases between the two germline ends. CDR1 is SQVTM, CDR2 ANQGSEA, per germline. Here the CDR3 reads CSVSESSYEQYF. The CDR3 nucleotides are TGCAGCGTTAGCGAATCCTCCTACGAGCAGTACTTC.

This clone is a singleton in its sample. V is TRBV19 and J is TRBJ1-1, with TRBD1 identical over 8 bases. CDR3 length equals 15 residues. In germline, CDR1 is LNHDA, CDR2 SQIVND (reference sequence). The V segment lost 4 bases and the J segment 1 base; nucleotides outside the gene matches: 5. The CDR3 here is CASSSQGARNTEAFF. DNA for the CDR3: TGTGCCAGTAGTAGCCAGGGGGCTCGGAACACTGAAGCTTTCTTT. The full variable domain, completed using reference TRBV19 and TRBJ1-1, is DGGITQSPKYLFRKEGQNVTLSCEQNLNHDAMYWYRQDPGQGLRLIYYSQIVNDFQKGDIAEGYSVSREKKESFPLTVTSAQKNPTAFYLCASSSQGARNTEAFFGQGTRLTVV.

This chain links TRBV7-2 with TRBJ2-2, with TRBD2 identical over 7 bases. Per the germline V gene, CDR1 is SGHTA and CDR2 is FQGNSA. The V gene end was trimmed by 0 bases and the J gene end by 7 bases; junction bases not matched to a gene: 5. This CDR3 has 15 residues. This CDR3 reads CASSLAGGPIGELFF. The CDR3, as DNA: TGTGCCAGCAGCTTAGCGGGAGGGCCTATCGGGGAGCTGTTTTTT.